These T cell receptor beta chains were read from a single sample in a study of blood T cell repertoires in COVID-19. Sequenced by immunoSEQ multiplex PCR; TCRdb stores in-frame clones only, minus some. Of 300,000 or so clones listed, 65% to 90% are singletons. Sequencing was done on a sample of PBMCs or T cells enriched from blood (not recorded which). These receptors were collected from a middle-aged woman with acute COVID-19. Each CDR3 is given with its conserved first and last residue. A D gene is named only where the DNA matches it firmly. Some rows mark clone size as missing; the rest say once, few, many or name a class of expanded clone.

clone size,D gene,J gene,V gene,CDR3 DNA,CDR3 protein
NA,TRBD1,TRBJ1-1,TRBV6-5,TGTGCCAGCAGTCGGGGACAGGTCATGAACACTGAAGCTTTCTTT,CASSRGQVMNTEAFF
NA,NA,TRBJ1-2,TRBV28,TGTGCCAGCAAGGCAGGGGCAGGATATGGCTACACCTTC,CASKAGAGYGYTF
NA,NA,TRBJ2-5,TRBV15,TGTGCCACCAGCAGAGACCGAACCCGGGACTCACGTAGGGAACAAGAGACCCAGTACTTC,CATSRDRTRDSRREQETQYF
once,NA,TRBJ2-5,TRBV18,TGTGCCAGCTCACCACTTCTCCTGGAGGAGACCCAGTACTTC,CASSPLLLEETQYF
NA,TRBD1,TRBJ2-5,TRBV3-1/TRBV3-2,TGTGCCAGCAGCCAAGAAAGGCGATTGACAGGGGGCGGGGAGACCCAGTACTTC,CASSQERRLTGGGETQYF
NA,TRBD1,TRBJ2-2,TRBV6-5,TGTGCCAGCCCGAAGACAGGGGACACCGGGGAGCTGTTTTTT,CASPKTGDTGELFF
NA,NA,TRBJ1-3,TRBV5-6,TGTGCCAGCAGCTTAATTAACTCTGGAAACACCATATATTTT,CASSLINSGNTIYF
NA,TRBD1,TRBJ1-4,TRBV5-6,TGTGCCAGCAGCCTTAAGACAGGGGTAGGCGAAAAACTGTTTTTT,CASSLKTGVGEKLFF
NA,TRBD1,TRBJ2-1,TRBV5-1,TGCGCCAGCAGCTTGCAGGGGGCGGACTACAATGAGCAGTTCTTC,CASSLQGADYNEQFF
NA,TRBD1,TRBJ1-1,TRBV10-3,TGTGCCATCGGCGACAGGGTGGGCACTGAAGCTTTCTTT,CAIGDRVGTEAFF
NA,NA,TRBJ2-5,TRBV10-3,TGTGCCATCAGTGAGTCGGGAGCCGAGACCCAGTACTTC,CAISESGAETQYF